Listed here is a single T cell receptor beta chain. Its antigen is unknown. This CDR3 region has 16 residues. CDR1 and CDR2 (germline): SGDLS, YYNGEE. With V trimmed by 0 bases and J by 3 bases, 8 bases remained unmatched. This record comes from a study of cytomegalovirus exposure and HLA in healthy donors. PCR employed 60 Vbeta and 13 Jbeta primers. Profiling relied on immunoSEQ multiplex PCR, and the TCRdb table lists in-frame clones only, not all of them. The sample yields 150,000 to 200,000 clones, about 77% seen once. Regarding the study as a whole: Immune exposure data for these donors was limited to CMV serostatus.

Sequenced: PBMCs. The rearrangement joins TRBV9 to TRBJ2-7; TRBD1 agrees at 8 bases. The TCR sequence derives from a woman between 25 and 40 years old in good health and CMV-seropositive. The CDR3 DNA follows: TGTGCCAGCAGCGTAGCGACAGGGGAAAAACTCTACGAGCAGTACTTC. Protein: CASSVATGEKLYEQYF.